This T cell receptor beta chain was sequenced for a study of beta chain features in type 1 diabetes. Study-level results: Patients with type 1 diabetes showed fewer VDJ junction insertions and more deletions. Possibly, sequencing cDNA over-represented cells that had high TCR expression levels.

About 110 mL of blood, on average, came from one heparinised draw per donor. This clone turned up a few times. What it binds is unknown. What was sequenced were expressed TCRB transcripts, since all of the isolated RNA had been reverse transcribed. Assay used: immunoSEQ multiplex PCR; TCRdb lists only in-frame clones, some missing. The repertoire has 400,000 to 550,000 clones, 10% to 12% of them found once; the top ten carry over 0.04%. J lost 5 bases, V lost 7 bases, and 9 bases had no gene match. The germline gives CDR1 MNHEY, CDR2 SVGAGI. This CDR3 is built from 14 residues. The sample consisted of naive CD4+ T cells from blood. The chain links TRBV6-5 to TRBJ1-2; 8 nucleotides align to TRBD1. This TCR came from a woman under 30 in good health. CDR3 region: CASNPGQDFYGYTF. In DNA form, the CDR3 reads TGTGCCAGCAATCCGGGACAGGACTTTTATGGCTACACCTTC.